This TCR beta chain originates from a study of cytomegalovirus exposure and HLA in healthy donors. Study-wide findings and caveats: Across donors, presence/absence analyses took sequencing depth to be roughly uniform.

The PCR made use of 60 Vbeta and 13 Jbeta primers. Profiled with immunoSEQ multiplex PCR; TCRdb holds only in-frame clones, not every one. The sample holds approximately 67,000 clones, 75% to 90% seen once. The length of the CDR3 is 13 residues. Deletions cut 10 bases from V and 2 bases from J, with 11 bases between. In germline, CDR1 is LGHNT, CDR2 FRNRAP. With respect to this clone: Its antigen is unknown.

This sequence was found in a woman aged 25 to 45 in good health and CMV-seropositive. The sequencing sample was made of PBMCs. The rearrangement uses TRBV12-5 and TRBJ1-4, with a tentative D call TRBD1 (5 bases). CDR3 DNA: TGTGCTACGACGAAGGGGACTAATGAAAAACTGTTTTTT. Translating gives CATTKGTNEKLFF. The variable domain in full, with the rest retrieved from reference TRBV12-5 and TRBJ1-4, is DARVTQTPRHKVTEMGQEVTMRCQPILGHNTVFWYRQTMMQGLELLAYFRNRAPLDDSGMPKDRFSAEMPDATLATLKIQPSEPRDSAVYFCATTKGTNEKLFFGSGTQLSVL.